One sample yielded the 13 T cell receptor beta chains listed below, sequenced in a study of blood T cell repertoires in COVID-19. Produced via immunoSEQ multiplex PCR; TCRdb's table is partial and in-frame only. The repertoire has under 150,000 clones, 80% to 90% of them found once; the top ten carry under 4%. Material: peripheral blood. Receptors were obtained from a man in his forties with acute or convalescent COVID-19.

The CDR3 reads CASSDRGLTEAFF. The DNA of the CDR3 is TGTGCCAGCAGTGACAGGGGTTTAACTGAAGCTTTCTTT. V is TRBV6-1 and J is TRBJ1-1; TRBD1 might be the D (6 bases). Trimming removed 3 bases from V and 5 bases from J, with 10 bases in between. The germline V gene encodes CDR1 MNHNS and CDR2 SASEGT. The CDR3 is 13 residues long.

The chain uses TRBV10-3 and TRBJ2-3; 7 bases match TRBD1. The CDR3 has 15 residues. V was clipped by 6 bases and J by 4 bases; unmatched bases: 10. CDR1 is ENHRY, CDR2 SYGVKD, per germline. The CDR3 nucleotides read TGTGCCATCAGGGGGGACAGACGATCAGCAGATACGCAGTATTTT. Protein: CAIRGDRRSADTQYF.

The chain joins TRBV5-6 to TRBJ2-3; tentative D call: TRBD2 (6 bases). V lost 9 bases, J lost 5 bases, and 16 bases lay in between. CDR3 size: 13 residues. Per germline, CDR1 SGHDT and CDR2 YYEEEE. CDR3 nucleotide sequence: TGTGCCACGTCTGGAGGGGTGGGAGATACGCAGTATTTT. Translating it yields CATSGGVGDTQYF.

The sample holds one count of this clone. The V call is TRBV27, the J call TRBJ1-5, with D possibly being TRBD1 (5 bases). CDR1 and CDR2 (germline): MNHEY, SMNVEV (reference sequence). The CDR3 totals 14 residues. The V end was cut by 0 bases, the J end by 6 bases, with 9 bases between. CDR3 DNA sequence: TGTGCCAGCAGTTTATCGCAGGGTAGTCAGCCCCAGCATTTT. It is translated as CASSLSQGSQPQHF.

The chain combines TRBV9 with TRBJ1-5; weak D call: TRBD1 (6 bases). Between the trimmed V and J ends, which lost 2 bases and 3 bases, there was a span of 15 bases. CDR3 length equals 16 residues. The germline gives CDR1 SGDLS, CDR2 YYNGEE. The CDR3 sequence is CASSVGAGENNQPQHF. The CDR3 DNA is TGTGCCAGCAGCGTGGGGGCGGGAGAAAACAATCAGCCCCAGCATTTT. Variable domain in full (rest from reference TRBV9 and TRBJ1-5): DSGVTQTPKHLITATGQRVTLRCSPRSGDLSVYWYQQSLDQGLQFLIQYYNGEERAKGNILERFSAQQFPDLHSELNLSSLELGDSALYFCASSVGAGENNQPQHFGDGTRLSIL.

This sequence joins TRBV7-2 and TRBJ1-4; D is ambiguous. Trimming removed 6 bases from V and 8 bases from J, with 16 bases in between. CDR3 length: 14 amino acids. Germline V gene data show CDR1 as SGHTA and CDR2 as FQGNSA. The CDR3 bases are TGTGCCAGCAGTCGGACCCGGGAAGGGGAAAAACTGTTTTTT. Protein: CASSRTREGEKLFF.

The chain uses TRBV7-6 and TRBJ1-2; 7 bases are a match to TRBD1. The CDR3 extends over 16 amino acids. V lost 0 bases and J lost 6; bases outside the gene matches: 10. The germline V gene encodes CDR1 SGHVS and CDR2 FNYEAQ. The CDR3 here is CASSLAGGTGEDGYTF. DNA for the CDR3: TGTGCCAGCAGCTTAGCAGGGGGTACAGGGGAGGATGGCTACACCTTC.

In the case of this clone: Within the sample, other DNA sequences also encode this same CDR3. The rearrangement links TRBV6-5 to TRBJ2-7, with 10 nucleotides matching TRBD1. V lost 6 bases and J lost 2; bases outside the gene matches: 4. Germline V gives CDR1 MNHEY, CDR2 SVGAGI. The CDR3 length is 14 residues. In nucleotides, the CDR3 is TGTGCCAGCAGAACCGACAGGGGGCCCTACGAGCAGTACTTC. Protein product: CASRTDRGPYEQYF.

The chain combines TRBV5-1 with TRBJ2-7; possibly TRBD2 for D (6 bases). The germline CDR1 and CDR2 sequences are SGHRS and YFSETQ. This CDR3 comprises 16 residues. The ends were cut back, 0 bases at V and 0 bases at J, with 13 bases in the middle. CDR3 region: CASSLVSGLPSYEQYF. The CDR3 nucleotides read TGCGCCAGCAGCTTGGTGTCGGGACTTCCCTCCTACGAGCAGTACTTC.

The V gene is TRBV19, the J gene TRBJ1-2, with D unresolved. Germline CDR1 reads LNHDA; CDR2 reads SQIVND (reference sequence). V lost 5 bases to trimming and J lost 13 bases, with 20 bases between them. The CDR3 contains 13 residues. CDR3 residues: CASSGPPRAGATF. The CDR3 DNA sequence: TGTGCCAGTAGTGGGCCACCGAGGGCGGGTGCCACCTTC.

The rearrangement joins TRBV6-2 or TRBV6-3 to TRBJ1-5; tentative D call: TRBD1 (5 bases). Germline CDR1 reads MNHEY; CDR2 reads SVGEGT. The CDR3 is 17 amino acids. Trimming removed 1 base at V and 5 bases at J, with 18 bases between. CDR3 in amino acids: CASSYFGGTARDQPQHF. In DNA, the CDR3 is TGTGCCAGCAGTTACTTCGGCGGGACGGCTCGTGATCAGCCCCAGCATTTT.

The chain combines TRBV11-2 with TRBJ1-5; 7 bases align to TRBD1. Germline-derived CDR1 and CDR2 are SGHAT and FQNNGV. V lost 5 bases and J lost 7; bases outside the gene matches: 5. This CDR3 has 13 residues. CDR3 nucleotides: TGTGCCAGCAGCCGAGACAGGGACCAGCCCCAGCATTTT. Amino acids: CASSRDRDQPQHF.

The chain links TRBV2 to TRBJ2-2; TRBD1 matches at 7 bases. V shed 4 bases and J 2 bases; nucleotides not matched to a gene: 7. The germline V gene encodes CDR1 SNHLY and CDR2 FYNNEI. CDR3 length: 16 amino acids. CDR3 DNA: TGTGCCAGCAGTGCGGGACAGACGACTAACACCGGGGAGCTGTTTTTT. It encodes CASSAGQTTNTGELFF.